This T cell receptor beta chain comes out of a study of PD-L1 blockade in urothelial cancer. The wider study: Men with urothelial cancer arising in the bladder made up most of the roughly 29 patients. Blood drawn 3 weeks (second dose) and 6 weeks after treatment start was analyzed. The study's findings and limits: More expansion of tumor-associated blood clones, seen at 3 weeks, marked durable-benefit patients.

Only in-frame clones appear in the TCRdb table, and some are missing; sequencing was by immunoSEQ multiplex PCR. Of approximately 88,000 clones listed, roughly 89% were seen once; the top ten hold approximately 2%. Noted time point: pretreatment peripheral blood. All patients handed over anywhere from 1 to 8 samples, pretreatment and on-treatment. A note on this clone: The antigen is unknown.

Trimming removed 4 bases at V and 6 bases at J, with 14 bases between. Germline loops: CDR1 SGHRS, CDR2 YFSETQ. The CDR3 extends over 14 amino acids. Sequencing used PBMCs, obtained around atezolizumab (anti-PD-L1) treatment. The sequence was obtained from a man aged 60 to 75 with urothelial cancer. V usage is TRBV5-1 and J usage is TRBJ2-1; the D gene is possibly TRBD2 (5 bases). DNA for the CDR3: TGCGCCAGCAGCAACCGGGAACCCCGCAATGAGCAGTTCTTC. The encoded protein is CASSNREPRNEQFF.